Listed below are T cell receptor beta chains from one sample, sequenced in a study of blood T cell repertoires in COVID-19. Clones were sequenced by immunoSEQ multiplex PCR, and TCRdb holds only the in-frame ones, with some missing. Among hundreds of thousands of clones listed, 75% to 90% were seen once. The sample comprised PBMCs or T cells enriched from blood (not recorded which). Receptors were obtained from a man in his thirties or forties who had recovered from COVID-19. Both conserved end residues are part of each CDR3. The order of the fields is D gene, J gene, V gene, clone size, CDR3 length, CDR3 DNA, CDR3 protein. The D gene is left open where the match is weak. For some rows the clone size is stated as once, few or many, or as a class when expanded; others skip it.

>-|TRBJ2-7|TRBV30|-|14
TGTGCCTGGAGTGTAGGGGGGGCTTCCTACGAGCAGTACTTC
CAWSVGGASYEQYF
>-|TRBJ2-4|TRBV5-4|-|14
TGTGCCAGCAGCTTATGGGGCGGCCGGAACATTCAGTACTTC
CASSLWGGRNIQYF
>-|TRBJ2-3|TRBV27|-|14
TGTGCCAGCAGCCTGGCGAGGGTTTCAGATACGCAGTATTTT
CASSLARVSDTQYF
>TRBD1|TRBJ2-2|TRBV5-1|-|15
TGCGCCAGCAGCGAAGGGACAGGGAACACCGGGGAGCTGTTTTTT
CASSEGTGNTGELFF
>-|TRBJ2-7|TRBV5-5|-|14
TGTGCCAGCAGCTTGGAGGGGATACCCTACGAGCAGTACTTC
CASSLEGIPYEQYF
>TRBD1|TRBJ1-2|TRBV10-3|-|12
TGTGCCATCAGGCAGGGGGCGAGTGGCTACACCTTC
CAIRQGASGYTF
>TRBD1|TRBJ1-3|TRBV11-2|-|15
TGTGCCAGCAGCTACTACAGGGGGCCTGGAAACACCATATATTTT
CASSYYRGPGNTIYF
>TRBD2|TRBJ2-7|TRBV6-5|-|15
TGTGCCAGCAGTTCCTCTAGCGGGGTCTCCTACGAGCAGTACTTC
CASSSSSGVSYEQYF
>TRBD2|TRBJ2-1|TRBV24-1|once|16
TGTGCCACCAGTGCCGTTAGCGGGAGTATTGGCAATGAGCAGTTCTTC
CATSAVSGSIGNEQFF
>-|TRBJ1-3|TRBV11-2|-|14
TGTGCCAGCAGCTTAGGGGGCTGGAGAAACACCATATATTTT
CASSLGGWRNTIYF
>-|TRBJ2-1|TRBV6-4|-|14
TGTGCCAGCAGTACGGGAGAAGGAGGCAATGAGCAGTTCTTC
CASSTGEGGNEQFF
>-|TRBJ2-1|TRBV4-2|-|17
TGTGCCAGCAGCCAAAGACTAGGGGTTTCCTCCTACAATGAGCAGTTCTTC
CASSQRLGVSSYNEQFF
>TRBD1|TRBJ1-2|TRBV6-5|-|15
TGTGCCAGCAGTCCGAGACAGGGAGGAGCCTATGGCTACACCTTC
CASSPRQGGAYGYTF
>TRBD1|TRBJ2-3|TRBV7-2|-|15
TGTGCCAGCAGCCCACGGACAGGGGGCGCAGATACGCAGTATTTT
CASSPRTGGADTQYF